These 21 T cell receptor beta chains came from one sample sequenced in a study of blood T cell repertoires in COVID-19. Sequencing was performed with immunoSEQ multiplex PCR; in TCRdb, only in-frame clones are kept and a portion is missing. The sample shows approximately 170,000 clones, approximately 83% of them seen only once. The sequencing sample was made of peripheral blood. These receptors were obtained from a man in his 70s who had recovered from COVID-19.

J is TRBJ1-6 and V is TRBV6-6, with a weak D call TRBD1 (5 bases). V was shortened by 8 bases and J by 6 bases, with 17 bases between the two germline ends. The CDR3 runs to 15 residues. The germline V gene has CDR1 MNHNY and CDR2 SVGAGI (reference sequence). CDR3 in amino acids: CASSLEGRINSPLHF. CDR3 DNA sequence: TGTGCCAGCTCCTTGGAGGGACGGATTAATTCACCCCTCCACTTT.

This chain links TRBV19 with TRBJ1-2; D call uncertain. This CDR3 comprises 14 residues. The germline V and J ends were trimmed by 6 bases and 8 bases, with 19 bases remaining between them. Germline V gene sequence: CDR1 LNHDA, CDR2 SQIVND (reference sequence). CDR3 in amino acids: CASRKRDPGRGYTF. In DNA, the CDR3 is TGTGCCAGTAGGAAGCGGGATCCGGGCAGGGGCTACACCTTC.

The rearrangement joins TRBV7-2 to TRBJ1-2; TRBD1 matches 9 bases. Germline V gives CDR1 SGHTA, CDR2 FQGNSA. The CDR3 totals 14 residues. After removal of 5 bases from V and 7 bases from J, the junction contained 8 bases not matched to a gene. CDR3 protein: CASSLGQGIRGYTF. As DNA, the CDR3 is TGTGCCAGCAGCCTAGGACAGGGGATTCGTGGCTACACCTTC.

This sequence joins TRBV21-1 and TRBJ2-7; no check of the table's D call, TRBD2, against the DNA was made. TRBV21-1 is given as a pseudogene. The CDR3 has 16 amino acids. CDR3 region: CASSKALLAVAYEQYF. The CDR3 nucleotides read TGTGCCAGCAGCAAAGCGCTCCTAGCGGTGGCCTACGAGCAGTACTTC.

V usage is TRBV7-2 and J usage is TRBJ2-4; D is possibly TRBD1 (5 bases). This CDR3 region has 18 residues. With 5 bases removed from V and 6 bases from J, the gap between germline ends came to 26 bases. Germline V gene data show CDR1 as SGHTA and CDR2 as FQGNSA. The CDR3 reads CASSPNPSTSWGINIQYF. In DNA form, the CDR3 reads TGTGCCAGCAGCCCGAATCCCTCCACCTCGTGGGGCATAAACATTCAGTACTTC.

This chain links TRBV30 with TRBJ2-3; D remains unclear. This CDR3 is 13 amino acids long. From germline, CDR1 is GTSNPN and CDR2 SVGIG (reference sequence). V lost 0 bases and J 2 bases, leaving 6 bases between the germline ends. This chain's CDR3 is CAWSVGDTDTQYF. DNA of the CDR3: TGTGCCTGGAGTGTAGGAGACACAGATACGCAGTATTTT.

This chain uses TRBV28 with TRBJ1-2, with TRBD1 matching over 8 bases. Germline CDR1 and CDR2: MDHEN and SYDVKM. The CDR3 consists of 15 residues. V dropped 4 bases and J dropped 8; count of bases not matched to a gene: 12. The DNA of the CDR3 is TGTGCCAGCAGTTCCGGACAGGGAGGGGCTGGGGGCTACACCTTC. This encodes CASSSGQGGAGGYTF.

This chain uses TRBV27 with TRBJ2-1; 8 bases align to TRBD2. CDR3 length: 13 amino acids. The trim removed 5 bases at V and 9 bases at J, leaving 6 bases unmatched. Germline V gene lookup returns CDR1 MNHEY and CDR2 SMNVEV (reference sequence). CDR3 nucleotide sequence: TGTGCCAGCAGTGGGGCGGGGGGCGTTGAGCAGTTCTTC. As protein: CASSGAGGVEQFF.

The genes are TRBV5-6 and TRBJ2-3; 8 nucleotides line up with TRBD2. V shed 4 bases and J 10 bases; nucleotides not matched to a gene: 11. The CDR3 has 14 amino acids. Germline V gene sequence: CDR1 SGHDT, CDR2 YYEEEE. The CDR3 reads CASSGLREGFAQYF. Written as DNA, the CDR3 is TGTGCCAGCAGCGGGTTACGGGAGGGTTTCGCGCAGTATTTT.

This clone showed up just once. This chain links TRBV2 with TRBJ2-3; 10 positions agree with TRBD1. Germline CDR1 reads SNHLY; CDR2 reads FYNNEI. Unmatched junction bases numbered 11, after V lost 6 bases and J lost 5 bases. The CDR3 is 16 residues long. As DNA, the CDR3 is TGTGCCAGCAGGGCTAACCGGGACAGGGGCGGAGATACGCAGTATTTT. Residues: CASRANRDRGGDTQYF.

J is TRBJ1-1 and V is TRBV5-6; D perhaps matches TRBD1 (5 bases). Germline CDR1 SGHDT, CDR2 YYEEEE. V lost 2 bases, J lost 11 bases, and 22 bases lay in between. The CDR3 length is 15 residues. CDR3 coding DNA: TGTGCCAGCAGCTTTTGGTTGACACCGGATAGGGGCGCTTTCTTT. This codes for CASSFWLTPDRGAFF.

This clone has a handful of counts. Other DNA sequences of this sample code for an identical CDR3. The chain employs TRBV7-2 and TRBJ2-5; D is perhaps TRBD2 (6 bases). The V end was cut by 0 bases, the J end by 5 bases, with 13 bases between. The germline V gene has CDR1 SGHTA and CDR2 FQGNSA. The CDR3 runs to 15 residues. The CDR3 protein is CASSLAAGSGETQYF. The CDR3 DNA is TGTGCCAGCAGCTTAGCTGCGGGATCGGGCGAGACCCAGTACTTC.

This clone was observed once. The chain couples TRBV6-5 to TRBJ2-1; the match to TRBD2 covers 8 bases. There are 13 residues in the CDR3. Looked up from germline, CDR1 is MNHEY and CDR2 is SVGAGI. Trimming cost V 5 bases and J 5 bases; bases outside gene matches: 2. The CDR3 is CASSKGLDNEQFF. The CDR3 nucleotides read TGTGCCAGCAGTAAGGGACTAGACAATGAGCAGTTCTTC.

The genes are TRBV28 and TRBJ1-2, with D possibly matching TRBD1 (6 bases). The V end lost 6 bases, the J end lost 4 bases, and 18 bases lay between the germline ends. This CDR3 region has 15 residues. From germline, CDR1 is MDHEN and CDR2 SYDVKM. The DNA for the CDR3 is TGTGCCAGCAGCACTACAGGGCCGTTAGGCTATGGCTACACCTTC. It codes for CASSTTGPLGYGYTF.

The chain employs TRBV9 and TRBJ2-3; 10 bases agree with TRBD2. The CDR3 totals 16 residues. Per the germline V gene, CDR1 is SGDLS and CDR2 is YYNGEE. V dropped 3 bases and J dropped 2; count of bases not matched to a gene: 6. CDR3 sequence (DNA): TGTGCCAGCAGCGCCCGGACTAGCGGAAACACAGATACGCAGTATTTT. Translated, it gives CASSARTSGNTDTQYF.

This clone turned up a few times. The chain uses TRBV10-3 and TRBJ2-3, with a tentative D call TRBD2 (7 bases). The V gene lost 0 bases and the J gene lost 4 bases, with 17 bases spanning the gap. CDR1 is ENHRY and CDR2 is SYGVKD in the germline V gene. This CDR3 has 17 residues. The CDR3 DNA sequence: TGTGCCATCAGTGAGTCGATGCGGGGGCGCGAGTCAGATACGCAGTATTTT. As protein: CAISESMRGRESDTQYF.

The table lists this clone with a few counts. The CDR3 DNA sequence: TGCGCCAGCAGCCCAGGACGGCGGGAGTTTTATAATGAGCAGTTCTTC. It translates to CASSPGRREFYNEQFF. The rearrangement uses TRBV4-1 and TRBJ2-1; 7 bases map to TRBD2. V shed 4 bases and J 7 bases; nucleotides not matched to a gene: 13. CDR1 and CDR2 (germline): MGHRA, YSYEKL. CDR3 length equals 16 residues.

The chain uses TRBV18 and TRBJ1-5, with 11 nucleotides matching TRBD1. The CDR3 spans 17 residues. CDR1 KGHSH and CDR2 LQKENI come from the germline V gene. V was pared by 0 bases and J by 2 bases, with 3 bases of the junction left unmatched. CDR3 residues: CASSPPMGQGGNQPQHF. The CDR3 DNA follows: TGTGCCAGCTCACCACCAATGGGACAGGGGGGCAATCAGCCCCAGCATTTT. The complete variable domain, with remaining parts taken from reference TRBV18 and TRBJ1-5, reads NAGVMQNPRHLVRRRGQEARLRCSPMKGHSHVYWYRQLPEEGLKFMVYLQKENIIDESGMPKERFSAEFPKEGPSILRIQQVVRGDSAAYFCASSPPMGQGGNQPQHFGDGTRLSIL.

The rearrangement uses TRBV9 and TRBJ2-5; 8 bases are shared with TRBD2. CDR1 is SGDLS, CDR2 YYNGEE, per germline. With V trimmed by 0 bases and J by 3 bases, 7 bases remained unmatched. This CDR3 comprises 16 residues. The CDR3 DNA is TGTGCCAGCAGCGTAGGCCCAAGTAGCGGGGAAGAGACCCAGTACTTC. It specifies CASSVGPSSGEETQYF.

This chain connects TRBV7-6 to TRBJ2-2; 7 nucleotides line up with TRBD1. Germline V CDR1 and CDR2: SGHVS, FNYEAQ. The junction had 7 bases not matched to a gene; V was cut back by 2 bases and J by 4 bases. This CDR3 has 16 residues. The CDR3 here is CASSLFETGTTGELFF. The CDR3 nucleotides are TGTGCCAGCAGCTTATTCGAGACAGGGACCACCGGGGAGCTGTTTTTT.

CDR3: CASSLVGLVANGYTF. The CDR3 bases are TGTGCCAGCAGCTTAGTGGGCTTGGTCGCGAATGGCTACACCTTC. The chain uses TRBV7-9 and TRBJ1-2; D gene ambiguous. The CDR3 loop spans 15 amino acids. V lost 1 base and J lost 6, with 15 bases in between. The germline gives CDR1 SEHNR, CDR2 FQNEAQ (reference sequence).